The rows below give T cell receptor beta chains drawn from one sample of a study of persistence of HIV-infected CD4 T cells. No antigen has been assigned to these receptors. Sequencing was performed with immunoSEQ multiplex PCR; in TCRdb, only in-frame clones are kept and a portion is missing. The sample consists of 40,000 to 55,000 clones, 88% of them appearing once. The specimen was CD4+ T cells sorted from PBMCs after roughly 18-hour stimulation, collected from a patient who received antiretroviral therapy. Receptors originate from an adult woman with HIV who was CMV-seropositive. Each CDR3 is given with its conserved first and last residue. A D gene is named only where the DNA matches it firmly. Clone size is shown for a subset of rows, as once, few, many or a class of expanded clone.

v_call,d_call,clone_size,j_call,cdr3_aa,cdr3_nt
TRBV5-4,-,-,TRBJ2-2,CASSPPDSGNTGELFF,TGTGCCAGCAGCCCTCCGGACAGCGGGAACACCGGGGAGCTGTTTTTT
TRBV3-1/TRBV3-2,-,once,TRBJ1-2,CATTPGTYGDYGYTF,TGTGCCACTACGCCAGGGACTTACGGAGACTATGGCTACACCTTC
TRBV20-1,-,-,TRBJ2-5,CSAPTGETQYF,TGCAGTGCTCCTACGGGGGAGACCCAGTACTTC
TRBV28,-,-,TRBJ1-2,CALRSSRGGYTF,TGTGCCCTCCGGAGCAGTCGAGGAGGCTACACCTTC
TRBV7-2,-,-,TRBJ2-3,CASSLFGSTDTQYF,TGTGCCAGCAGCTTATTCGGGAGCACAGATACGCAGTATTTT
TRBV18,-,-,TRBJ1-2,CASSPGRIEYGGYTF,TGTGCCAGCTCACCAGGCAGGATTGAGTACGGAGGCTACACCTTC
TRBV7-8,-,few,TRBJ2-6,CASSPPSNVLTF,TGTGCCAGCAGCCCCCCTTCCAACGTCCTGACTTTC
TRBV5-4,TRBD1,-,TRBJ1-2,CASSLTGVTNYGYTF,TGTGCCAGCAGCCTTACAGGGGTCACTAACTATGGCTACACCTTC
TRBV19,-,-,TRBJ2-3,CASSIATSTDTQYF,TGTGCCAGTAGTATCGCTACGAGCACAGATACGCAGTATTTT
TRBV4-2,TRBD1,few,TRBJ2-6,CASSQVGGQATSGANVLTF,TGTGCCAGCAGCCAAGTAGGGGGACAGGCCACCTCTGGGGCCAACGTCCTGACTTTC
TRBV5-1,-,-,TRBJ2-7,CASSFGETAYEQYF,TGCGCCAGCAGCTTCGGAGAGACAGCTTACGAGCAGTACTTC
TRBV5-4,-,medium-sized,TRBJ1-2,CASSNSRGDLYGYTF,TGTGCCAGCAGCAACTCACGGGGAGACCTCTATGGCTACACCTTC
TRBV5-8,TRBD2,-,TRBJ2-1,CASSLGTGGDEQFF,TGTGCCAGCAGCCTGGGGACGGGGGGAGATGAGCAGTTCTTC
TRBV4-1,-,once,TRBJ1-3,CASSQLRSSSGNTIYF,TGCGCCAGCAGCCAGTTAAGGAGCTCATCTGGAAACACCATATATTTT
TRBV5-1,-,-,TRBJ2-5,CASSPASETQYF,TGCGCCAGCAGCCCCGCTAGCGAGACCCAGTACTTC
TRBV2,-,-,TRBJ1-5,CASSEEGGFNQPQHF,TGTGCCAGCAGTGAAGAGGGAGGGTTCAATCAGCCCCAGCATTTT
TRBV7-2,-,-,TRBJ2-4,CASSSTGQGNIQYF,TGTGCCAGCAGCTCTACCGGACAAGGAAACATTCAGTACTTC
TRBV30,TRBD1,few,TRBJ2-2,CAWMGSGGGTGELFF,TGTGCCTGGATGGGGTCAGGGGGTGGCACCGGGGAGCTGTTTTTT
TRBV27,-,-,TRBJ1-2,CASSGSEGSPNYGYTF,TGTGCCAGCAGTGGTTCGGAGGGATCTCCTAACTATGGCTACACCTTC
TRBV12-5,TRBD2,-,TRBJ2-1,CASGLVQGTSGGAYEQFF,TGTGCTAGTGGTTTGGTACAGGGGACTAGCGGGGGGGCCTATGAGCAGTTCTTC
TRBV20-1,-,-,TRBJ1-4,CSAANEKLFF,TGCAGTGCCGCTAATGAAAAACTGTTTTTT
TRBV15,TRBD1,-,TRBJ2-7,CATSRDRGSYEQYF,TGTGCCACCAGCAGGGACAGGGGCTCCTACGAGCAGTACTTC
TRBV3-1/TRBV3-2,TRBD1,-,TRBJ2-3,CASSRGRGDTQYF,TGTGCCAGCAGCCGGGGCAGGGGGGATACGCAGTATTTT
TRBV6-1,TRBD1,-,TRBJ2-7,CASSEKNRGNEQYF,TGTGCCAGCAGTGAAAAAAACAGGGGCAACGAGCAGTACTTC
TRBV6-1,-,-,TRBJ1-6,CASSDPRQGFSYNSPLHF,TGTGCCAGCAGTGACCCCCGGCAGGGGTTCTCCTATAATTCACCCCTCCACTTT
TRBV5-1,TRBD1,-,TRBJ2-4,CASSLGPDRGQNIQYF,TGCGCCAGCAGCTTGGGCCCGGACAGGGGCCAGAACATTCAGTACTTC
TRBV6-5,-,-,TRBJ1-5,CATRDNHNQPQHF,TGTGCCACCCGGGACAACCACAATCAGCCCCAGCATTTT
TRBV2,-,-,TRBJ1-6,CASTRQPFNSPLHF,TGTGCCAGCACCAGACAGCCTTTTAATTCACCCCTCCACTTT
TRBV6-1,-,-,TRBJ1-5,CASTDSSNQPQHF,TGTGCCAGCACGGACAGTAGCAATCAGCCCCAGCATTTT
TRBV3-1/TRBV3-2,-,-,TRBJ2-3,CATSSAPTYTQYF,TGTGCCACCTCCTCCGCTCCCACGTATACGCAGTATTTT
TRBV27,-,-,TRBJ1-1,CASSPDGFMNTEAFF,TGTGCCAGCAGTCCGGACGGTTTTATGAACACTGAAGCTTTCTTT
TRBV9,-,-,TRBJ2-1,CASSVATATPEQFF,TGTGCCAGCAGCGTAGCTACGGCTACCCCTGAGCAGTTCTTC
TRBV7-3,-,-,TRBJ2-3,CASSLTGAFTDTQYF,TGTGCCAGCAGCTTAACGGGGGCCTTCACAGATACGCAGTATTTT
TRBV7-3,-,-,TRBJ1-6,CASSLALNSPLHF,TGTGCCAGCAGCTTAGCTCTTAATTCACCCCTCCACTTT
TRBV9,TRBD1,-,TRBJ1-3,CASGGDRSGNTIYF,TGTGCCAGCGGGGGGGACAGGTCTGGAAACACCATATATTTT
TRBV29-1,-,-,TRBJ2-1,CSVENINEQFF,TGCAGCGTTGAAAATATAAATGAGCAGTTCTTC
TRBV5-4,TRBD1,-,TRBJ1-2,CASSPGGQGVYGYTF,TGTGCCAGCAGCCCCGGAGGACAGGGAGTATATGGCTACACCTTC
TRBV7-9,-,-,TRBJ1-2,CASSLEEDDLYGYTF,TGTGCCAGCAGCTTAGAGGAGGACGACCTCTATGGCTACACCTTC
TRBV9,-,-,TRBJ2-3,CASSVELSSGVSTDTQYF,TGTGCCAGCAGCGTAGAATTATCGTCGGGTGTCTCCACAGATACGCAGTATTTT
TRBV7-8,-,-,TRBJ2-7,CASSLGRDYEQYF,TGTGCCAGCAGCTTAGGGAGAGACTACGAGCAGTACTTC
TRBV11-3,-,-,TRBJ2-2,CASSFISYGELFF,TGTGCCAGCAGCTTTATTTCCTACGGGGAGCTGTTTTTT
TRBV19,-,-,TRBJ1-2,CASSIRTVDGYTF,TGTGCCAGTAGTATAAGGACCGTCGATGGCTACACCTTC
TRBV18,-,-,TRBJ1-5,CASSPDRNQPQHF,TGTGCCAGCTCACCGGACAGAAATCAGCCCCAGCATTTT
TRBV7-3,-,-,TRBJ2-3,CASSLRSRTDTQYF,TGTGCCAGCAGCCTCAGAAGCAGAACAGATACGCAGTATTTT
TRBV6-5,TRBD2,once,TRBJ2-5,CASRRTRAETQYF,TGTGCCAGCAGGCGGACTAGGGCAGAGACCCAGTACTTC